These 10 T cell receptor beta chains originate from one sample sequenced in a study of blood T cell repertoires in COVID-19. Sequenced by immunoSEQ multiplex PCR; TCRdb stores in-frame clones only, minus some. The top ten hold roughly 10% of the sample, which has approximately 150,000 clones, approximately 80% seen once. Material: peripheral blood. The receptors stem from a man in his 60s with active or convalescent COVID-19.

The CDR3 DNA sequence: TGTGCCAGTAGCATGGACAGGGGGTTTTATGGCTACACCTTC. Translation gives CASSMDRGFYGYTF. This chain connects TRBV19 to TRBJ1-2, with 10 positions matching TRBD1. Germline CDR1 LNHDA, CDR2 SQIVND (reference sequence). V shed 6 bases and J 5 bases; nucleotides not matched to a gene: 6. CDR3 length: 14 amino acids.

The rearrangement joins TRBV5-8 to TRBJ2-6; D is possibly TRBD1 (5 bases). V lost 3 bases and J 0 bases, leaving 13 bases between the germline ends. Germline V gene sequence: CDR1 SGHTS, CDR2 YDEGEE. CDR3 length: 17 residues. The CDR3 DNA follows: TGTGCCAGCAGCTCCGCTAGGACAATCTCTGGGGCCAACGTCCTGACTTTC. Its protein product is CASSSARTISGANVLTF.

V usage is TRBV2 and J usage is TRBJ2-5, with 11 bases that match TRBD2. Germline loops: CDR1 SNHLY, CDR2 FYNNEI. The CDR3 loop spans 19 amino acids. J lost 5 bases, V lost 4 bases, and 18 bases had no gene match. CDR3 amino acids: CASSAGLGGLAGGRETQYF. CDR3 nucleotides: TGTGCCAGCAGTGCTGGACTTGGAGGCCTAGCGGGAGGTCGGGAGACCCAGTACTTC.

The chain uses TRBV5-1 and TRBJ2-3; TRBD2 agrees at 8 bases. From germline, CDR1 is SGHRS and CDR2 YFSETQ. V lost 4 bases to trimming and J lost 3 bases; unmatched junction nucleotides: 7. This CDR3 is 15 amino acids long. Here the CDR3 DNA reads TGCGCCAGCAGCATCGGGGGGGCCGGTACAGATACGCAGTATTTT. Protein: CASSIGGAGTDTQYF.

This clone was seen just once. The chain links TRBV19 to TRBJ2-1; 10 bases map to TRBD2. The CDR3 has 18 amino acids. The J segment lost 2 bases and the V segment lost 6 bases, leaving 13 bases of the junction unmatched. In germline, CDR1 is LNHDA, CDR2 SQIVND (reference sequence). CDR3 sequence: CASRGWTSGSPPYNEQFF. CDR3 bases: TGTGCCAGTAGGGGGTGGACTAGCGGATCCCCACCCTACAATGAGCAGTTCTTC.

This clone was observed once. The CDR3 DNA sequence: TGCGCCAGCAGTTTGAGGACAGGGTACAATGGCTACACCTTC. Its protein is CASSLRTGYNGYTF. This chain connects TRBV5-1 to TRBJ1-2; 8 bases align to TRBD1. This CDR3 spans 14 amino acids. The germline gives CDR1 SGHRS, CDR2 YFSETQ. After removal of 5 bases from V and 6 bases from J, the junction contained 9 bases not matched to a gene.

The chain recombines TRBV7-8 with TRBJ2-1, with 10 bases fitting TRBD2. Germline CDR1 and CDR2: SGHVS and FQNEAQ. There are 17 residues in the CDR3. The junction had 11 bases not matched to a gene; V was cut back by 2 bases and J by 7 bases. Written as DNA, the CDR3 is TGTGCCAGCAGCTTACTCCACCTAGCGGGAGTGGATAATGAGCAGTTCTTC. Its protein is CASSLLHLAGVDNEQFF.

The V call is TRBV9, the J call TRBJ2-1, with D possibly being TRBD2 (6 bases). V lost 7 bases to trimming and J lost 6 bases, with 11 bases between them. The germline CDR1 and CDR2 sequences are SGDLS and YYNGEE. The CDR3 is 12 residues long. CDR3 residues: CASGRIGNEQFF. The CDR3 nucleotides read TGTGCCAGCGGGAGGATCGGCAATGAGCAGTTCTTC.

This clone appeared a few times. The V call is TRBV19, the J call TRBJ1-3, with TRBD1 matching 7 bases. Per the germline V gene, CDR1 is LNHDA and CDR2 is SQIVND (reference sequence). The CDR3 consists of 16 residues. V was pared by 4 bases and J by 0 bases, with 6 bases of the junction left unmatched. The CDR3 spells CASSTGQVISGNTIYF. As DNA, the CDR3 is TGTGCCAGTAGTACCGGACAGGTCATCTCTGGAAACACCATATATTTT.

V is TRBV3-1 (or the pseudogene TRBV3-2) and J is TRBJ1-2, with 7 nucleotides matching TRBD1. The CDR3 spans 13 residues. Germline CDR1 and CDR2: LGHDT and YNNKEL (reference sequence). V lost 1 base, J lost 8 bases, and 4 bases stayed unmatched. CDR3 amino acids: CASSQGQGQGYTF. CDR3 nucleotide sequence: TGTGCCAGCAGCCAAGGACAGGGACAGGGCTACACCTTC.